These 10 T cell receptor beta chains were sequenced from one sample in a study of cytomegalovirus exposure and HLA in healthy donors. With 60 Vbeta and 13 Jbeta primers, the PCR was carried out. This table comes from immunoSEQ multiplex PCR, and its TCRdb copy is limited to in-frame clones, with some not included. The profile shows roughly 100,000 clones, 65% to 80% of them singletons. Material for sequencing was PBMCs. The receptor source for this set is a male donor in good health and CMV-seropositive.

The V gene is TRBV27, the J gene TRBJ2-7, with a tentative D call TRBD2 (6 bases). Germline CDR1 reads MNHEY; CDR2 reads SMNVEV (reference sequence). The V and J ends lost 4 bases and 1 base respectively, with 8 bases between them. The CDR3 has 13 amino acids. The CDR3 loop reads CASSSGGSYEQYF. CDR3 sequence (DNA): TGTGCCAGCAGTTCCGGGGGATCCTACGAGCAGTACTTC.

This clone was observed a handful of times. V and J are TRBV7-3 and TRBJ2-5, with TRBD2 identical over 14 bases. V gave up 5 bases and J gave up 4 bases; unmatched junction bases: 3. The CDR3 is 15 residues long. Per germline, CDR1 SGHTA and CDR2 FQGTGA. CDR3 loop: CASSVTSGGAETQYF. As DNA, the CDR3 is TGTGCCAGCAGCGTGACTAGCGGGGGGGCAGAGACCCAGTACTTC.

CDR3 loop: CASSHAGAGGGYGYTF. The CDR3 coding sequence is TGCGCCAGCAGCCACGCGGGGGCAGGGGGCGGCTATGGCTACACCTTC. The chain links TRBV4-1 to TRBJ1-2, with 8 bases fitting TRBD1. The CDR3 is 16 amino acids. CDR1 is MGHRA and CDR2 is YSYEKL in the germline V gene. V shed 3 bases, J shed 4 bases, and the junction held 10 bases outside the gene matches.

J is TRBJ2-6 and V is TRBV30, with D tentatively TRBD1 (6 bases). The germline CDR1 and CDR2 sequences are GTSNPN and SVGIG (reference sequence). This CDR3 spans 15 amino acids. V was pared by 5 bases and J by 1 base, with 12 bases between. DNA of the CDR3: TGTGCCTGGGTTTCGCAGGGGTCTGGGGCCAACGTCCTGACTTTC. Translated: CAWVSQGSGANVLTF.

CDR3 region: CASSQEWAGNKYQETQYF. For the CDR3, the DNA is TGCGCCAGCAGCCAAGAATGGGCAGGGAATAAGTACCAAGAGACCCAGTACTTC. The chain is built from TRBV4-1 and TRBJ2-5; D may be TRBD1 (5 bases). This CDR3 is built from 18 residues. Trimming removed 0 bases at V and 0 bases at J, with 17 bases between. Germline values: CDR1 MGHRA, CDR2 YSYEKL.

This clone appeared a few times. The chain links TRBV21-1 to TRBJ2-5; the table gives TRBD2 as D, unverified against the DNA. TRBV21-1 is recorded as a pseudogene. CDR3 size: 13 residues. The CDR3 region is CANRDSTRETQYF. In DNA form, the CDR3 reads TGTGCCAACCGGGATAGTACGAGAGAGACCCAGTACTTC.

The CDR3 reads CASSLTWTGELFF. In DNA form, the CDR3 reads TGTGCCAGCAGTTTAACATGGACCGGGGAGCTGTTTTTT. The chain combines TRBV27 with TRBJ2-2; D is unresolved. The CDR3 consists of 13 residues. CDR1 and CDR2 from the germline V gene are MNHEY and SMNVEV (reference sequence). V was shortened by 2 bases and J by 5 bases, with 6 bases between the two germline ends.

This chain links TRBV5-1 with TRBJ1-2, with D possibly being TRBD1 (5 bases). Trimming cost V 4 bases and J 7 bases, with 14 bases left between them. The CDR3 sequence is 13 residues long. The V gene's germline CDR1 is SGHRS and CDR2 YFSETQ. The CDR3 here is CASSLTRGSGYTF. Written as DNA, the CDR3 is TGCGCCAGCAGCCTGACAAGGGGATCTGGCTACACCTTC.

This clone was seen only once. As DNA, the CDR3 is TGTGCCAGCAGTTTAGTCTCGAGAAACATTCAGTACTTC. This encodes CASSLVSRNIQYF. This chain joins TRBV27 and TRBJ2-4; no firm D call. The CDR3 runs 13 residues. Trimming left V 2 bases short and J 6 bases short, with 8 bases between. Germline V gene lookup returns CDR1 MNHEY and CDR2 SMNVEV (reference sequence).

The genes are TRBV5-4 and TRBJ2-7; 14 bases agree with TRBD2. Per germline, CDR1 SGHNT and CDR2 YYREEE (reference sequence). This CDR3 region has 15 residues. The V and J ends lost 4 bases and 3 bases, in that order; junction bases with no gene match: 3. The DNA of the CDR3 is TGTGCCAGCAGCGGTGGGACTAGCGGGGGCTACGAGCAGTACTTC. It encodes CASSGGTSGGYEQYF. The full variable domain, completed using reference TRBV5-4 and TRBJ2-7, is ETGVTQSPTHLIKTRGQQVTLRCSSQSGHNTVSWYQQALGQGPQFIFQYYREEENGRGNFPPRFSGLQFPNYSSELNVNALELDDSALYLCASSGGTSGGYEQYFGPGTRLTVT.